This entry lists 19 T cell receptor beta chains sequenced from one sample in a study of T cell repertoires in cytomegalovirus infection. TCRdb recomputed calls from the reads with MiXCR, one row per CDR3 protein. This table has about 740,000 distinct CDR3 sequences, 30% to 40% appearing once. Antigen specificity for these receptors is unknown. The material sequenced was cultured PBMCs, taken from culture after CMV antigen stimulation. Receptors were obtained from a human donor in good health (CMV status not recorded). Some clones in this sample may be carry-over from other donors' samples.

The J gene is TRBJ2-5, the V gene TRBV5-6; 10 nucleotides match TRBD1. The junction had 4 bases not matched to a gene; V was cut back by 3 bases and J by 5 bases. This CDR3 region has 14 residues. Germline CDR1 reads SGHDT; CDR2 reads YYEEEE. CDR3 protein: CASSWDRGYETQYF. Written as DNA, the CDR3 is TGTGCCAGCAGCTGGGACAGGGGATACGAGACCCAGTACTTC.

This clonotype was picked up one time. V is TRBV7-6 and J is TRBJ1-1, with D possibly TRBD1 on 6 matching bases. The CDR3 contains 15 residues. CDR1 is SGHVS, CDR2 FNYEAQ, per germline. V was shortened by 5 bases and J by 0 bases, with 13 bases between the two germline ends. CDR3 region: CASSNGQKLNTEAFF. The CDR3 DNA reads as TGTGCCAGCAGCAACGGACAGAAATTGAACACTGAAGCTTTCTTT.

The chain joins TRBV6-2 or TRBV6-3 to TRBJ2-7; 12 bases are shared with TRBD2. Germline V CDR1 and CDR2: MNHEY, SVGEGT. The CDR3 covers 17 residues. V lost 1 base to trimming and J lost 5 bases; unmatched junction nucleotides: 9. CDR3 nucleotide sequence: TGTGCCAGCAGTTACTTAAGGACTAGCGGGACGGACGACGAGCAGTACTTC. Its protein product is CASSYLRTSGTDDEQYF.

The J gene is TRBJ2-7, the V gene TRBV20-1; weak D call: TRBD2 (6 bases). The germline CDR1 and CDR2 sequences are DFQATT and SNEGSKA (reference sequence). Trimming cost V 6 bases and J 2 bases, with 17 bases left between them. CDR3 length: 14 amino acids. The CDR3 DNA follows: TGCAGTGCCGCGACGCGGGGAGCCACCTACGAGCAGTACTTC. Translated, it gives CSAATRGATYEQYF.

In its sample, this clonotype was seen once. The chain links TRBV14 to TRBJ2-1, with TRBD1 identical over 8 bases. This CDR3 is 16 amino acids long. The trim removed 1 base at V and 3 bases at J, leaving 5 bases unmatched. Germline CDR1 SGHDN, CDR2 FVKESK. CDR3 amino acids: CASSQGSGTGYNEQFF. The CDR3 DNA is TGTGCCAGCAGCCAAGGGTCCGGGACAGGCTACAATGAGCAGTTCTTC.

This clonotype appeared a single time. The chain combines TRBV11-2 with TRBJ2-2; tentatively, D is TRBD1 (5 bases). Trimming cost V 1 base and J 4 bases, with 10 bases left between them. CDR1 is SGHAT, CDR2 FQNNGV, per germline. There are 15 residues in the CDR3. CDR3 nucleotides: TGTGCCAGCAGCTTAGGGCAGGGCACCACCGGGGAGCTGTTTTTT. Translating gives CASSLGQGTTGELFF.

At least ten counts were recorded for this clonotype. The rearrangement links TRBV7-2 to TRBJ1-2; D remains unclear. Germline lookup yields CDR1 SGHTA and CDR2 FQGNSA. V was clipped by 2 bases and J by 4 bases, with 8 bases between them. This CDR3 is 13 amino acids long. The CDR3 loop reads CASSLRQPYGYTF. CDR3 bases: TGTGCCAGCAGCTTACGGCAGCCCTATGGCTACACCTTC. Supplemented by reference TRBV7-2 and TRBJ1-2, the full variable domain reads GAGVSQSPSNKVTEKGKDVELRCDPISGHTALYWYRQSLGQGLEFLIYFQGNSAPDKSGLPSDRFSAERTGGSVSTLTIQRTQQEDSAVYLCASSLRQPYGYTFGSGTRLTVV.

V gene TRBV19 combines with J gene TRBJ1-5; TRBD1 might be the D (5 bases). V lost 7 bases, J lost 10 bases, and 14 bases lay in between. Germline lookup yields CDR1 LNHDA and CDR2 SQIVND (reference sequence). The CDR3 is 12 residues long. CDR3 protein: CASNQGGGPQHF. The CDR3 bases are TGTGCCAGTAATCAGGGTGGGGGACCCCAGCATTTT.

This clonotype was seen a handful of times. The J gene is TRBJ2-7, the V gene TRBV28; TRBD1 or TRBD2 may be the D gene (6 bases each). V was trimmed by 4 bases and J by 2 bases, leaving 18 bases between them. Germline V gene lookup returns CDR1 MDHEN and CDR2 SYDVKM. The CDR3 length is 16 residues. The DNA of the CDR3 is TGTGCCAGCAGTTCGTCGGGGTTGGGGGGCCCCTACGAGCAGTACTTC. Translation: CASSSSGLGGPYEQYF.

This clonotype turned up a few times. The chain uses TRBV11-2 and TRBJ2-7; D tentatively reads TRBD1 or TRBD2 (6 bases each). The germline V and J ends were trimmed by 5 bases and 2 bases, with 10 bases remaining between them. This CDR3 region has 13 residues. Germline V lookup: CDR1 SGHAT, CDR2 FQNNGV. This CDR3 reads CASSKGGPYEQYF. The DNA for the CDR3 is TGTGCCAGCAGCAAGGGGGGTCCCTACGAGCAGTACTTC.

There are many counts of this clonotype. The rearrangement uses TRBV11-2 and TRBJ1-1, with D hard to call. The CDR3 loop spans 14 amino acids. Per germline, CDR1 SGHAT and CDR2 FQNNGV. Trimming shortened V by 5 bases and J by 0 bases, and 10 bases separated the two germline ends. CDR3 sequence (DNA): TGTGCCAGCAGCGTAGGACTATTGAACACTGAAGCTTTCTTT. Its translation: CASSVGLLNTEAFF.

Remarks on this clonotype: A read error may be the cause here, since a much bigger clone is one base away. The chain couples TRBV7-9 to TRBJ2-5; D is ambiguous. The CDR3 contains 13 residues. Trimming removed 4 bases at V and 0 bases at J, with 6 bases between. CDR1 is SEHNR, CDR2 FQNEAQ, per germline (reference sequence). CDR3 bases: TGTGCCAGCAGCTCCGCGTACCAAGAGACCCAGTACTTC. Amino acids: CASSSAYQETQYF.

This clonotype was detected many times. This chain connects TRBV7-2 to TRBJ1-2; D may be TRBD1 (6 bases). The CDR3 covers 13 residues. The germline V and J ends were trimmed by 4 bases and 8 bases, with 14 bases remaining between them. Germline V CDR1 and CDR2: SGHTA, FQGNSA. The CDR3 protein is CASSSVDRKGYTF. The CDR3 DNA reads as TGTGCCAGCAGCTCAGTAGACAGGAAAGGCTACACCTTC. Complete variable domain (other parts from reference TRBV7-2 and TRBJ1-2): GAGVSQSPSNKVTEKGKDVELRCDPISGHTALYWYRQSLGQGLEFLIYFQGNSAPDKSGLPSDRFSAERTGGSVSTLTIQRTQQEDSAVYLCASSSVDRKGYTFGSGTRLTVV.

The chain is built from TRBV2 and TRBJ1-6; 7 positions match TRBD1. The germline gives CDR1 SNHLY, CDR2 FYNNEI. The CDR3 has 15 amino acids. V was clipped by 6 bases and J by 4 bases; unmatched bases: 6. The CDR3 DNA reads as TGTGCCAGCAGCCGTCAGACAGGGTATAATTCACCCCTCCACTTT. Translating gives CASSRQTGYNSPLHF.

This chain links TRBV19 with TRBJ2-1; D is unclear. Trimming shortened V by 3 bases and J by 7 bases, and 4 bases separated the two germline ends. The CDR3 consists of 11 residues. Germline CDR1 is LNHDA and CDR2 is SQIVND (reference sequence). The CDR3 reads CASSMWNEQFF. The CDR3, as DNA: TGTGCCAGTAGTATGTGGAATGAGCAGTTCTTC.

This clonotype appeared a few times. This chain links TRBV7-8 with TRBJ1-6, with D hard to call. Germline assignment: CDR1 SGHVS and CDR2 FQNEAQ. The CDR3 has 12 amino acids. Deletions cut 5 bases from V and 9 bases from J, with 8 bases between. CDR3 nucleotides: TGTGCCAGCAGCCCTATTAGTTCACCCCTCCACTTT. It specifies CASSPISSPLHF.

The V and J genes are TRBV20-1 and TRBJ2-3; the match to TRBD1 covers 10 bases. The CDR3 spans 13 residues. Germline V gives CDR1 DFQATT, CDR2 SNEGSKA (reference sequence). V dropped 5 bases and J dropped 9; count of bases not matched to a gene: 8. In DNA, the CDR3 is TGCAGTGCTGACAGGGGGCTTGTGGGCACGCAGTATTTT. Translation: CSADRGLVGTQYF.

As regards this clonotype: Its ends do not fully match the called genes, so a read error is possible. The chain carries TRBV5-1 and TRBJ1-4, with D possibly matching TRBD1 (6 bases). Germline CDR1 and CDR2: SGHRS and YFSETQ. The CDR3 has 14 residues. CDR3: CASSPGQPNEKLFF. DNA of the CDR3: TGTGCCAGCAGCCCCGGACAGCCGAATGAAAAACTGTTTTTT.

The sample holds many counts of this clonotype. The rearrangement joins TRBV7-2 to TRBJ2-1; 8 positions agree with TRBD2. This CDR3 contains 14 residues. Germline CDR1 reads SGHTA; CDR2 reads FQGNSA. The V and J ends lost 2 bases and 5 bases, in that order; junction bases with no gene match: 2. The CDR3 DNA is TGTGCCAGCAGCTTAAGCGGGGGCAACAATGAGCAGTTCTTC. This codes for CASSLSGGNNEQFF. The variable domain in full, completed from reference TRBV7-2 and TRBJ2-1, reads GAGVSQSPSNKVTEKGKDVELRCDPISGHTALYWYRQSLGQGLEFLIYFQGNSAPDKSGLPSDRFSAERTGGSVSTLTIQRTQQEDSAVYLCASSLSGGNNEQFFGPGTRLTVL.